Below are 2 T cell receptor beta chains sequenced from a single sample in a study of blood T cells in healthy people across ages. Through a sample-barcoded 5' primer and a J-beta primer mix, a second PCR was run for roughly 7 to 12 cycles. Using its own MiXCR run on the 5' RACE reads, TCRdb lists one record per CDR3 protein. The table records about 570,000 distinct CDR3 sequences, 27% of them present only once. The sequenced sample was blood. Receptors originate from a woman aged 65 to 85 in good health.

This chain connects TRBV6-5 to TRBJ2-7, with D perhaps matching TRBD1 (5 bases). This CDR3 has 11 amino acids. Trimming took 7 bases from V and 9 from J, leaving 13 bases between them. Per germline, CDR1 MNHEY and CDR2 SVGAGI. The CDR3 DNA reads TGTGCCAGCATCCACGGACAAAGGCAGTACTTC. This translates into CASIHGQRQYF.

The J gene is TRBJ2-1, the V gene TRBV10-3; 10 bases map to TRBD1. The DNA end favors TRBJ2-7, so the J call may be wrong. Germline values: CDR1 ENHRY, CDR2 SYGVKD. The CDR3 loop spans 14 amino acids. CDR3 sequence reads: CASTMGDRGYEQYF. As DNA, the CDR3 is TGTGCCTCTACGATGGGGGACAGGGGCTACGAGCAGTACTTC.